This entry lists 32 T cell receptor beta chains sequenced from one sample in a study of blood T cell repertoires in COVID-19. Only in-frame clones appear in the TCRdb table, and some are missing; sequencing was by immunoSEQ multiplex PCR. The data hold over 60,000 clones, with about 83% observed a single time. Sequencing was carried out using peripheral blood. These receptors were obtained from a man between 45 and 60 years old with COVID-19, enrolled during active disease.

CDR3 bases: TGCGCCAGCAGCCCAGCGCCAGGGACTTTTAGAAACACCATATATTTT. Amino acids: CASSPAPGTFRNTIYF. The genes are TRBV4-1 and TRBJ1-3; perhaps TRBD1 as D (5 bases). V lost 4 bases and J lost 5, with 18 bases in between. The V gene's germline CDR1 is MGHRA and CDR2 YSYEKL. The CDR3 extends over 16 amino acids.

Remarks on this clone: This sample also contains other DNA sequences that code for the same CDR3. The gene calls are TRBV6-4 and TRBJ1-1, with TRBD1 matching 7 bases. With 5 bases clipped from V and 1 base from J, the junction kept 4 bases outside the gene matches. Germline-derived CDR1 and CDR2 are MRHNA and SNTAGT. The CDR3 sequence is 14 residues long. CDR3: CASSSGTENTEAFF. For the CDR3, the DNA is TGTGCCAGCAGTTCCGGGACAGAGAACACTGAAGCTTTCTTT.

The table lists this clone with a few counts. This sequence joins TRBV28 and TRBJ1-1; D perhaps matches TRBD1 (6 bases). The CDR3 has 19 amino acids. Germline loops: CDR1 MDHEN, CDR2 SYDVKM. Trimming took 7 bases from V and 2 from J, leaving 29 bases between them. The CDR3 nucleotides read TGTGCCAGCACCCCCTATTTTGGGCAGTCCGGGACAACTAACACTGAAGCTTTCTTT. Its protein is CASTPYFGQSGTTNTEAFF.

The V call is TRBV6-5, the J call TRBJ2-4; 7 bases are shared with TRBD1. CDR1 MNHEY and CDR2 SVGAGI come from the germline V gene. CDR3 length: 14 residues. V shed 6 bases and J 0 bases; nucleotides not matched to a gene: 2. The CDR3 loop reads CASSRQGAKNIQYF. CDR3 nucleotide sequence: TGTGCCAGCAGCAGACAGGGAGCCAAAAACATTCAGTACTTC.

The rearrangement links TRBV7-2 to TRBJ2-5; 7 bases are shared with TRBD2. This CDR3 contains 14 residues. Trimming at V came to 5 bases and at J to 2 bases, leaving 5 bases not matched to a gene. Germline V gene lookup returns CDR1 SGHTA and CDR2 FQGNSA. The chain's CDR3 is CASSPSGPQETQYF. Here the CDR3 DNA reads TGTGCCAGCAGCCCTAGCGGCCCTCAAGAGACCCAGTACTTC.

This clone was seen a few times. The J gene is TRBJ2-3, the V gene TRBV9; D not resolved. V was trimmed by 1 base and J by 2 bases, leaving 5 bases between them. The CDR3 sequence is 13 residues long. Germline-derived CDR1 and CDR2 are SGDLS and YYNGEE. The CDR3 coding sequence is TGTGCCAGCAGCGTAAGCATCACAGATACGCAGTATTTT. Translated: CASSVSITDTQYF.

The sample holds a few counts of this clone. The V gene is TRBV14, the J gene TRBJ1-2; D is undetermined. CDR3 size: 17 residues. CDR1 is SGHDN and CDR2 is FVKESK in the germline V gene. Trimming took 4 bases from V and 6 from J, leaving 24 bases between them. DNA for the CDR3: TGTGCCAGCAGCCCCTGGAGTCAAAGGCGCTTTGATAATGGCTACACCTTC. Amino acids: CASSPWSQRRFDNGYTF.

The rearrangement joins TRBV5-1 to TRBJ2-7; D perhaps matches TRBD1 (5 bases). This CDR3 contains 18 residues. The V gene's germline CDR1 is SGHRS and CDR2 YFSETQ. V was pared by 4 bases and J by 0 bases, with 23 bases between. In DNA, the CDR3 is TGCGCCAGCAGCCTACAGACCCCAGGGCTTTCCAGCTCCTACGAGCAGTACTTC. This encodes CASSLQTPGLSSSYEQYF.

This clone was detected a few times. The CDR3 bases are TGTGCCAGCATTAACCGACAGGGAAATTCACCCCTCCACTTT. Translated: CASINRQGNSPLHF. V usage is TRBV28 and J usage is TRBJ1-6, with TRBD1 identical over 7 bases. Germline CDR1 MDHEN, CDR2 SYDVKM. The CDR3 extends over 14 amino acids. V was pared by 7 bases and J by 7 bases, with 7 bases of the junction left unmatched.

The chain employs TRBV6-4 and TRBJ2-1; 14 positions match TRBD2. The V and J ends lost 3 bases and 5 bases, in that order; junction bases with no gene match: 0. The CDR3 sequence is 15 residues long. The germline V gene has CDR1 MRHNA and CDR2 SNTAGT. Here the CDR3 DNA reads TGTGCCAGCAGTGAGGGACTAGCGGGAGACAATGAGCAGTTCTTC. As protein: CASSEGLAGDNEQFF.

The count of this clone is one. This rearrangement joins TRBV28 to TRBJ1-2, with D perhaps TRBD1 (6 bases). CDR1 is MDHEN and CDR2 is SYDVKM in the germline V gene. V was shortened by 6 bases and J by 3 bases, with 14 bases between the two germline ends. This CDR3 region has 14 residues. This CDR3 reads CASSPGGGDYGYTF. CDR3 coding DNA: TGTGCCAGCAGCCCGGGGGGGGGCGACTATGGCTACACCTTC.

The CDR3 loop is CASSQVEAGEELFF. The CDR3 bases are TGCGCCAGCAGCCAAGTTGAGGCCGGCGAGGAGCTGTTTTTT. This chain joins TRBV4-3 and TRBJ2-2, with D unclear. Looked up from germline, CDR1 is LGHNA and CDR2 is YSLEER. CDR3 length: 14 residues. V lost 1 base and J 10 bases, leaving 13 bases between the germline ends.

This clone appeared once. The chain has TRBV23-1 and TRBJ2-7, with D unresolved. Being an ORF, TRBV23-1 has a function that is uncertain. V lost 0 bases and J 5 bases, leaving 14 bases between the germline ends. This CDR3 has 15 residues. The CDR3 DNA reads as TGCGCCAGCAGTCAATCGTGGTCGGGTCGCGACGAGCAGTACTTC. Protein sequence: CASSQSWSGRDEQYF.

The rearrangement links TRBV2 to TRBJ1-2; tentatively, D is TRBD1 (5 bases). CDR3 length: 16 amino acids. Germline V gene data show CDR1 as SNHLY and CDR2 as FYNNEI. The ends were cut back, 5 bases at V and 3 bases at J, with 19 bases in the middle. The CDR3 spells CASSSEEGLGDYGYTF. The CDR3 DNA follows: TGTGCCAGCAGTTCAGAGGAGGGCCTGGGGGACTATGGCTACACCTTC.

To note about this clone: This sample includes further DNA sequences coding for the same CDR3. The genes are TRBV19 and TRBJ1-6; 9 bases fit TRBD1. The CDR3 sequence is 15 residues long. Losses at the gene ends were 5 bases for V and 5 bases for J; bases not matched to a gene: 4. Germline V gene data show CDR1 as LNHDA and CDR2 as SQIVND (reference sequence). In DNA, the CDR3 is TGTGCCAGTAGTCCGCGGACAGGGGATAATTCACCCCTCCACTTT. Its translation: CASSPRTGDNSPLHF.

V usage is TRBV7-9 and J usage is TRBJ2-7, with D hard to call. Germline CDR1 and CDR2: SEHNR and FQNEAQ (reference sequence). Trimming stripped 1 base from V and 2 bases from J, with 9 bases between. This CDR3 has 14 residues. Here the CDR3 DNA reads TGTGCCAGCAGCTTAGGTTCGGTGACCTACGAGCAGTACTTC. It specifies CASSLGSVTYEQYF.

A single count supports this clone. This sequence joins TRBV30 and TRBJ2-1; tentative D call: TRBD2 (5 bases). CDR3 length equals 12 residues. Looked up from germline, CDR1 is GTSNPN and CDR2 is SVGIG (reference sequence). Between the trimmed V and J ends, which lost 1 base and 8 bases, there was a span of 9 bases. CDR3: CAWSELGDEQFF. The DNA for the CDR3 is TGTGCCTGGAGTGAACTAGGCGATGAGCAGTTCTTC.

The rearrangement links TRBV7-9 to TRBJ1-2; D is undetermined. The CDR3 is made up of 12 amino acids. Trimming shortened V by 2 bases and J by 8 bases, and 9 bases separated the two germline ends. Germline-derived CDR1 and CDR2 are SEHNR and FQNEAQ (reference sequence). The CDR3 nucleotides read TGTGCCAGCAGCTTACTGGAGGAAGGCTACACCTTC. Translation gives CASSLLEEGYTF. Complete variable domain (other parts from reference TRBV7-9 and TRBJ1-2): DTGVSQNPRHKITKRGQNVTFRCDPISEHNRLYWYRQTLGQGPEFLTYFQNEAQLEKSRLLSDRFSAERPKGSFSTLEIQRTEQGDSAMYLCASSLLEEGYTFGSGTRLTVV.

The J gene is TRBJ1-5, the V gene TRBV19; 7 bases line up with TRBD1. Germline V gives CDR1 LNHDA, CDR2 SQIVND (reference sequence). The CDR3 loop spans 13 amino acids. The ends lost 11 bases at V and 6 bases at J; junction bases unmatched: 10. The CDR3 here is CAGRGGAGQPQHF. The CDR3, as DNA: TGTGCCGGTCGAGGGGGCGCCGGTCAGCCCCAGCATTTT.

The chain employs TRBV4-2 and TRBJ1-4; no clear D gene. V was cut by 4 bases and J by 4 bases, with 16 bases left in between. Looked up from germline, CDR1 is LGHNA and CDR2 is YNFKEQ. The CDR3 spans 16 residues. CDR3 amino acids: CASSRFFSEGNEKLFF. The CDR3 DNA reads as TGTGCCAGCAGCCGGTTTTTTAGCGAAGGTAATGAAAAACTGTTTTTT.

J is TRBJ2-2 and V is TRBV19; possibly TRBD1 for D (7 bases). Germline CDR1 is LNHDA and CDR2 is SQIVND (reference sequence). CDR3 size: 16 residues. Between the trimmed V and J ends, which lost 5 bases and 4 bases, there was a span of 17 bases. For the CDR3, the DNA is TGTGCCAGTAGTCTCCGACAGGGACTCGGCACCGGGGAGCTGTTTTTT. This encodes CASSLRQGLGTGELFF.

The chain joins TRBV30 to TRBJ2-2; 7 nucleotides agree with TRBD1. The CDR3 is 14 amino acids. Germline lookup yields CDR1 GTSNPN and CDR2 SVGIG (reference sequence). V dropped 1 base and J dropped 3; count of bases not matched to a gene: 2. The CDR3 here is CAWSAGTDTGELFF. CDR3 in DNA: TGTGCCTGGAGTGCCGGGACAGACACCGGGGAGCTGTTTTTT.

The rearrangement links TRBV12-3 or TRBV12-4 to TRBJ1-2; D is possibly TRBD1 (5 bases). The CDR3 consists of 11 residues. The V gene lost 8 bases and the J gene lost 7 bases, with 11 bases spanning the gap. The CDR3 DNA reads TGTGCCAGCGGGTTGGGGGGTGGCTACACCTTC. Residues: CASGLGGGYTF.

The rearrangement joins TRBV28 to TRBJ2-6; 10 bases are a match to TRBD1. The V gene end was trimmed by 5 bases and the J gene end by 4 bases; junction bases not matched to a gene: 8. There are 17 residues in the CDR3. Germline CDR1 and CDR2: MDHEN and SYDVKM. The CDR3 DNA is TGTGCCAGCAGTCCCGGGACAGGGGATTTCGGGGCCAACGTCCTGACTTTC. It yields the protein CASSPGTGDFGANVLTF. The full variable domain, rest sourced from reference TRBV28 and TRBJ2-6, is DVKVTQSSRYLVKRTGEKVFLECVQDMDHENMFWYRQDPGLGLRLIYFSYDVKMKEKGDIPEGYSVSREKKERFSLILESASTNQTSMYLCASSPGTGDFGANVLTFGAGSRLTVL.

The CDR3 DNA is TGTGCCAGCAGGATAGCAGGGGGGAATGGCTACACCTTC. It yields the protein CASRIAGGNGYTF. The chain joins TRBV12-3 or TRBV12-4 to TRBJ1-2, with 7 bases aligning to TRBD1. CDR3 length: 13 amino acids. Unmatched junction bases numbered 7, after V lost 6 bases and J lost 6 bases.

The genes are TRBV19 and TRBJ1-5; D perhaps matches TRBD1 (6 bases). This CDR3 is built from 16 residues. V was clipped by 5 bases and J by 1 base, with 15 bases between them. Germline V gene lookup returns CDR1 LNHDA and CDR2 SQIVND (reference sequence). The CDR3 region has the DNA TGTGCCAGTAGTCTCATGGGCCAGGGGAGCAATCAGCCCCAGCATTTT. It yields the protein CASSLMGQGSNQPQHF. Full variable domain (remainder filled in from reference TRBV19 and TRBJ1-5): DGGITQSPKYLFRKEGQNVTLSCEQNLNHDAMYWYRQDPGQGLRLIYYSQIVNDFQKGDIAEGYSVSREKKESFPLTVTSAQKNPTAFYLCASSLMGQGSNQPQHFGDGTRLSIL.

This chain links TRBV10-1 with TRBJ1-5; D not certain. Trimming left V 1 base short and J 2 bases short, with 12 bases between. This CDR3 has 16 amino acids. CDR1 WNHNN and CDR2 SYGVQD come from the germline V gene (reference sequence). The CDR3 loop reads CASSELGWEGNQPQHF. The CDR3 DNA sequence: TGCGCCAGCAGTGAGTTGGGGTGGGAGGGCAATCAGCCCCAGCATTTT.

This clone was recorded only once. The rearrangement uses TRBV29-1 and TRBJ2-3; 8 positions match TRBD2. The CDR3 sequence is 14 residues long. Losses at the gene ends were 7 bases for V and 2 bases for J; bases not matched to a gene: 8. Per germline, CDR1 SQVTM and CDR2 ANQGSEA. The DNA of the CDR3 is TGCAGCGCCCGGGAGGGTCCGATCACAGATACGCAGTATTTT. This codes for CSAREGPITDTQYF.

In this sample, this clone turned up a few times. The chain is built from TRBV7-9 and TRBJ1-6; 7 bases fit TRBD1. The V and J ends lost 8 bases and 5 bases, in that order; junction bases with no gene match: 3. CDR3 length: 13 residues. CDR1 is SEHNR, CDR2 FQNEAQ, per germline (reference sequence). This chain's CDR3 is CASEGANNSPLHF. The CDR3 nucleotides read TGTGCCAGCGAGGGGGCGAATAATTCACCCCTCCACTTT.

The sample holds a few counts of this clone. The V call is TRBV29-1, the J call TRBJ1-1; 9 positions match TRBD1. The V gene's germline CDR1 is SQVTM and CDR2 ANQGSEA. V was pared by 4 bases and J by 5 bases, with 5 bases of the junction left unmatched. This CDR3 is 13 amino acids long. The DNA of the CDR3 is TGCAGCGTTGTGGGACAGGGTTGGACTGAAGCTTTCTTT. Its translation is CSVVGQGWTEAFF.

This chain connects TRBV28 to TRBJ1-2; 8 bases agree with TRBD1. The CDR3 is 14 residues long. Germline CDR1 and CDR2: MDHEN and SYDVKM. The V segment lost 5 bases and the J segment 3 bases; nucleotides outside the gene matches: 5. CDR3 sequence (DNA): TGTGCCAGCAGTCCCTACAGGGGGGACTATGGCTACACCTTC. Translation: CASSPYRGDYGYTF.

This clone was recorded only once. This chain connects TRBV2 to TRBJ2-5, with D maybe TRBD2 (7 bases). The CDR3 runs 14 residues. Per germline, CDR1 SNHLY and CDR2 FYNNEI. V dropped 4 bases and J dropped 7 bases, with 16 bases sitting between them. This CDR3 is CASSGGGGLGTQYF. The CDR3 DNA sequence: TGTGCCAGCAGTGGGGGGGGCGGTCTCGGGACCCAGTACTTC. Drawing the rest from reference TRBV2 and TRBJ2-5, the complete variable domain is EPEVTQTPSHQVTQMGQEVILRCVPISNHLYFYWYRQILGQKVEFLVSFYNNEISEKSEIFDDQFSVERPDGSNFTLKIRSTKLEDSAMYFCASSGGGGLGTQYFGPGTRLLVL.